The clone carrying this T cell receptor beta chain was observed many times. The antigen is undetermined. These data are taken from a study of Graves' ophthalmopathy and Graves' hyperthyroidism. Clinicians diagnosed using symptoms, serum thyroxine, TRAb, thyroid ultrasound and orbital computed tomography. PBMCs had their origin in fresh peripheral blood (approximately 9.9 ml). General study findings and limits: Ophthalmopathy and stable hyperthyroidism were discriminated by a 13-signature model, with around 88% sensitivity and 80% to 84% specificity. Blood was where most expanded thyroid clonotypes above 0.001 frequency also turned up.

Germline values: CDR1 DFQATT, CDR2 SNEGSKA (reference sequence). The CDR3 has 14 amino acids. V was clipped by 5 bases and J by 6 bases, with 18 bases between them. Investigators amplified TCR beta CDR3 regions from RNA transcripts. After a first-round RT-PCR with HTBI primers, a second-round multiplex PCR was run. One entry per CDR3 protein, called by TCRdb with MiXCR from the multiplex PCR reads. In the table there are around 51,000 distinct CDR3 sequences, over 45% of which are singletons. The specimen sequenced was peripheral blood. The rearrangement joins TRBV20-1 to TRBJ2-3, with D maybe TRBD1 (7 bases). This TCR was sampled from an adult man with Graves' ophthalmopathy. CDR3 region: CSARAGGPSDTQYF. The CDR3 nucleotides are TGCAGTGCTCGCGCAGGGGGGCCGTCGGATACGCAGTATTTT.